What follows is one TCR beta chain and its context. Its specificity is unknown. This sample stems from a study of post-analysis software for immune sequencing data. The CDR3 loop spans 16 amino acids. With 2 bases clipped from V and 8 bases from J, the junction kept 11 bases outside the gene matches. The germline CDR1 and CDR2 sequences are SGHKS and YYEKEE (reference sequence). Prepared libraries of TCR beta cDNA carried unique molecular identifiers. T cells numbering about 0.85 to 10 million yielded cDNA molecules that totaled roughly 0.5 million. From the PCR reads, TCRdb called clonotypes with MiXCR, one entry per CDR3 protein. The data contain around 700,000 distinct CDR3 sequences, around 64% of them singletons. Notes on the study in general: Normalized Chao1 diversity was significantly reduced in patients versus controls. Controls had lower frequencies than patients of about 5 TRBV segments, which included TRBV5-6, TRBV5-1 and TRBV20-1.

Sequences were obtained from blood. The rearrangement links TRBV5-5 to TRBJ2-1; TRBD2 matches at 9 bases. The source is a girl aged 2-10 years with multiple sclerosis. The CDR3 here is CASSFLFASGNDEQFF. CDR3 coding DNA: TGTGCCAGCAGCTTTCTTTTCGCTAGCGGGAACGATGAGCAGTTCTTC.